Shown below are 31 T cell receptor beta chains from a single sample sequenced in a study of Ad26.COV2.S vaccination and SARS-CoV-2 variants. Some clones are missing from TCRdb's copy, which holds only in-frame ones; the method was immunoSEQ multiplex PCR. The data contain about 350,000 clones, 80% to 90% of them singletons. Documented treatment: about 20 received Ad26.COV2.S at low or high dose, single or two shots; several received placebo; per-sample allocation not given. Sampling occurred on day 63 after the first vaccine or placebo injection. The material sequenced was peripheral blood, taken in a trial of Ad26.COV2.S vaccine versus placebo. Receptors originate from a person aged 18-65 years who received the Ad26.COV2.S COVID-19 vaccine or a placebo.

The V call is TRBV6-1, the J call TRBJ1-3; 10 bases fit TRBD1. Trimming took 4 bases from V and 0 from J; bases not matched to a gene: 9. From germline, CDR1 is MNHNS and CDR2 SASEGT. The CDR3 runs 18 residues. The CDR3 nucleotides read TGTGCCAGCAGTGTGGACAGGGGGGGCCGCAACTCTGGAAACACCATATATTTT. Amino acids: CASSVDRGGRNSGNTIYF.

This sequence joins TRBV7-9 and TRBJ2-7; a possible D gene is TRBD2 (6 bases). The germline gives CDR1 SEHNR, CDR2 FQNEAQ (reference sequence). This CDR3 comprises 13 residues. The CDR3, as DNA: TGTGGCTCGCAGTTGGGGGGCTCCTACGAGCAGTACTTC. Amino acid sequence: CGSQLGGSYEQYF.

This clone appeared a single time. V usage is TRBV9 and J usage is TRBJ2-7; D perhaps matches TRBD1 (6 bases). V lost 4 bases, J lost 2 bases, and 13 bases lay in between. The CDR3 length is 14 residues. The V gene's germline CDR1 is SGDLS and CDR2 YYNGEE. The CDR3 protein is CASSSTQGPYEQYF. CDR3 bases: TGTGCCAGCAGCTCTACACAGGGCCCCTACGAGCAGTACTTC.

This chain links TRBV11-2 with TRBJ1-2, with unresolved D. Germline loops: CDR1 SGHAT, CDR2 FQNNGV. The V end lost 0 bases, the J end lost 2 bases, and 7 bases lay between the germline ends. The CDR3 totals 14 residues. The CDR3 DNA follows: TGTGCCAGCAGCTTAGAGCGCGGGAACTATGGCTACACCTTC. It specifies CASSLERGNYGYTF.

The V gene is TRBV4-3, the J gene TRBJ2-7; D call uncertain. The CDR3 extends over 13 amino acids. Trimming removed 0 bases at V and 5 bases at J, with 8 bases between. CDR1 is LGHNA, CDR2 YSLEER, per germline. The DNA for the CDR3 is TGCGCCAGCAGCCAAGATCATGGAAACGAGCAGTACTTC. Translating it yields CASSQDHGNEQYF.

Here the CDR3 reads CASSLGQVGTGELFF. The CDR3 region has the DNA TGTGCCAGCAGCTTAGGACAGGTCGGGACCGGGGAGCTGTTTTTT. The V and J genes are TRBV7-2 and TRBJ2-2, with TRBD1 as a possible D gene (6 bases). The CDR3 extends over 15 amino acids. Deletions cut 1 base from V and 5 bases from J, with 11 bases between. CDR1 is SGHTA, CDR2 FQGNSA, per germline.

The chain carries TRBV11-2 and TRBJ2-3; 10 nucleotides align to TRBD2. The V gene's germline CDR1 is SGHAT and CDR2 FQNNGV. The CDR3 is made up of 16 amino acids. V shed 1 base and J 5 bases; nucleotides not matched to a gene: 6. For the CDR3, the DNA is TGTGCCAGCAGCTTAGGAAGCGGGAGGGCCTTAGATACGCAGTATTTT. Its translation: CASSLGSGRALDTQYF.

In nucleotides, the CDR3 is TGTGCCAGCAAGGAGGGTGGCGATAGCACAGATACGCAGTATTTT. This sequence encodes CASKEGGDSTDTQYF. The V gene is TRBV27, the J gene TRBJ2-3; perhaps TRBD2 as D (6 bases). The CDR3 contains 15 residues. Germline assignment: CDR1 MNHEY and CDR2 SMNVEV (reference sequence). The V gene lost 7 bases and the J gene lost 0 bases, with 14 bases spanning the gap.

Many counts were recorded for this clone. The gene calls are TRBV7-9 and TRBJ1-2, with D unclear. The CDR3 has 13 residues. Germline V gene sequence: CDR1 SEHNR, CDR2 FQNEAQ (reference sequence). Trimming left V 0 bases short and J 8 bases short, with 10 bases between. CDR3 sequence: CASSLAGNTGYTF. The DNA of the CDR3 is TGTGCCAGCAGCTTAGCTGGTAACACCGGCTACACCTTC. The variable domain in full, with the rest retrieved from reference TRBV7-9 and TRBJ1-2, is DTGVSQNPRHKITKRGQNVTFRCDPISEHNRLYWYRQTLGQGPEFLTYFQNEAQLEKSRLLSDRFSAERPKGSFSTLEIQRTEQGDSAMYLCASSLAGNTGYTFGSGTRLTVV.

The chain carries TRBV28 and TRBJ2-4; 9 bases fit TRBD1. The germline gives CDR1 MDHEN, CDR2 SYDVKM. This CDR3 has 16 amino acids. The J segment lost 8 bases and the V segment lost 5 bases, leaving 13 bases of the junction unmatched. CDR3 residues: CASSPTWTGDRDIQYF. The CDR3 DNA sequence: TGTGCCAGCAGTCCCACTTGGACAGGGGATAGGGACATTCAGTACTTC.

This chain joins TRBV11-3 and TRBJ2-3; unclear D gene. CDR3 length: 15 amino acids. V was pared by 1 base and J by 1 base, with 9 bases between. Germline V gene sequence: CDR1 SGHNT, CDR2 YENEEA. The CDR3 DNA follows: TGTGCCAGCAGCTTAGGCTTTAGTGGCACAGATACGCAGTATTTT. This sequence encodes CASSLGFSGTDTQYF.

The DNA of the CDR3 is TGTGCCAGCAGTAATAACCGGGGCGTCGGTGGCTACACCTTC. It encodes CASSNNRGVGGYTF. The chain couples TRBV6-2 or TRBV6-3 to TRBJ1-2; D might be TRBD1 (5 bases). Per the germline V gene, CDR1 is MNHEY and CDR2 is SVGEGT. CDR3 length: 14 residues. V gave up 5 bases and J gave up 7 bases, with 17 bases separating them.

V is TRBV2 and J is TRBJ1-1; D is unclear. The germline V gene has CDR1 SNHLY and CDR2 FYNNEI. V shed 1 base and J shed 0 bases, with 9 bases lying between them. This CDR3 has 15 amino acids. The CDR3 protein is CASSEGAPMNTEAFF. CDR3 sequence (DNA): TGTGCCAGCAGTGAAGGGGCACCCATGAACACTGAAGCTTTCTTT. The full variable domain, in which reference TRBV2 and TRBJ1-1 provide the parts outside the CDR3, is EPEVTQTPSHQVTQMGQEVILRCVPISNHLYFYWYRQILGQKVEFLVSFYNNEISEKSEIFDDQFSVERPDGSNFTLKIRSTKLEDSAMYFCASSEGAPMNTEAFFGQGTRLTVV.

This chain links TRBV3-1 (or the pseudogene TRBV3-2) with TRBJ2-3, with 8 nucleotides matching TRBD2. This CDR3 is 14 amino acids long. CDR1 and CDR2 from the germline V gene are LGHDT and YNNKEL (reference sequence). V lost 2 bases, J lost 4 bases, and 2 bases stayed unmatched. CDR3 sequence: CASSQRTSPDTQYF. CDR3 nucleotides: TGTGCCAGCAGCCAACGGACTAGCCCAGATACGCAGTATTTT.

This clone was counted only a few times. V usage is TRBV7-9 and J usage is TRBJ2-5; tentative D call: TRBD2 (6 bases). Germline loops: CDR1 SEHNR, CDR2 FQNEAQ (reference sequence). There are 14 residues in the CDR3. V was clipped by 5 bases and J by 5 bases, with 15 bases between them. As DNA, the CDR3 is TGTGCCAGCAGCCATACCGGGACTTCCGAGACCCAGTACTTC. As protein: CASSHTGTSETQYF.

This clone was detected only once. J is TRBJ2-5 and V is TRBV4-3; 10 positions agree with TRBD2. V lost 0 bases, J lost 5 bases, and 6 bases stayed unmatched. The germline gives CDR1 LGHNA, CDR2 YSLEER. The CDR3 is 16 amino acids. The DNA of the CDR3 is TGCGCCAGCAGCCAAGATCTAGCGGGAGTCGGGGAGACCCAGTACTTC. This sequence encodes CASSQDLAGVGETQYF.

This chain uses TRBV7-2 with TRBJ2-1, with D tentatively TRBD2 (6 bases). Germline CDR1 and CDR2: SGHTA and FQGNSA. Between the trimmed V and J ends, which lost 4 bases and 9 bases, there was a span of 13 bases. This CDR3 spans 13 amino acids. The CDR3 DNA reads as TGTGCCAGCAGCTCGTTCGGGACTCCTGAGCAGTTCTTC. Translation gives CASSSFGTPEQFF.

The chain joins TRBV9 to TRBJ1-5, with a tentative D call TRBD1 (5 bases). Germline V gives CDR1 SGDLS, CDR2 YYNGEE. The ends were cut back, 0 bases at V and 4 bases at J, with 11 bases in the middle. This CDR3 spans 15 amino acids. Here the CDR3 DNA reads TGTGCCAGCAGCGTAGGAACAGGCATTAATCAGCCCCAGCATTTT. This translates into CASSVGTGINQPQHF. The variable domain in full, with the rest retrieved from reference TRBV9 and TRBJ1-5, is DSGVTQTPKHLITATGQRVTLRCSPRSGDLSVYWYQQSLDQGLQFLIQYYNGEERAKGNILERFSAQQFPDLHSELNLSSLELGDSALYFCASSVGTGINQPQHFGDGTRLSIL.

The chain uses TRBV7-2 and TRBJ1-1; D is ambiguous. From germline, CDR1 is SGHTA and CDR2 FQGNSA. Trimming left V 5 bases short and J 0 bases short, with 13 bases between. The CDR3 has 15 amino acids. The CDR3 reads CASSQFGGVNTEAFF. The CDR3 bases are TGTGCCAGCAGCCAATTCGGTGGGGTGAACACTGAAGCTTTCTTT.

The chain combines TRBV7-9 with TRBJ2-1, with 9 bases that match TRBD2. The V and J ends lost 5 bases and 8 bases, in that order; junction bases with no gene match: 7. This CDR3 region has 14 residues. Germline V gene sequence: CDR1 SEHNR, CDR2 FQNEAQ (reference sequence). This CDR3 reads CASSNSGSHDEQFF. The CDR3 nucleotides are TGTGCCAGCAGCAATAGCGGGAGTCACGATGAGCAGTTCTTC.

The rearrangement uses TRBV4-1 and TRBJ1-5; D is unclear. Per germline, CDR1 MGHRA and CDR2 YSYEKL. V lost 1 base and J lost 5, with 21 bases in between. The CDR3 runs to 18 residues. In DNA form, the CDR3 reads TGCGCCAGCAGCCAAGTGCCGGGCGGGTCTCCGAGCGATCAGCCCCAGCATTTT. Its protein product is CASSQVPGGSPSDQPQHF.

This clone was picked up a small number of times. The chain is built from TRBV7-9 and TRBJ1-2; 8 bases are a match to TRBD1. Germline V gives CDR1 SEHNR, CDR2 FQNEAQ (reference sequence). V lost 5 bases and J lost 4; bases outside the gene matches: 12. This CDR3 is built from 16 residues. The CDR3 here is CASSLGQGLILYGYTF. The CDR3 coding sequence is TGTGCCAGCAGCCTCGGACAGGGTTTAATCCTCTATGGCTACACCTTC.

CDR3 region: CAIRGRGDEKLFF. Written as DNA, the CDR3 is TGTGCCATCAGAGGGCGGGGGGATGAAAAACTGTTTTTT. The rearrangement joins TRBV10-3 to TRBJ1-4; D is possibly TRBD1 (5 bases). Germline assignment: CDR1 ENHRY and CDR2 SYGVKD. The CDR3 is 13 residues long. V was pared by 6 bases and J by 6 bases, with 11 bases between.

This chain links TRBV21-1 with TRBJ1-2. TRBV21-1 is a recognized pseudogene. The CDR3 is made up of 12 amino acids. The CDR3 DNA reads as TGTGGATCCGGGAGGTATGACTATGGCTACACCTTC. It yields the protein CGSGRYDYGYTF.

V gene TRBV28 combines with J gene TRBJ2-4; D unresolved. This CDR3 is 17 amino acids long. Trimming removed 5 bases at V and 0 bases at J, with 17 bases between. Per the germline V gene, CDR1 is MDHEN and CDR2 is SYDVKM. The CDR3 loop reads CASSPLGSDIAKNIQYF. In nucleotides, the CDR3 is TGTGCCAGCAGTCCCCTCGGGTCAGATATAGCCAAAAACATTCAGTACTTC.

This clone was found once. This chain uses TRBV7-6 with TRBJ2-1, with 8 nucleotides matching TRBD2. This CDR3 spans 16 amino acids. With V trimmed by 1 base and J by 4 bases, 6 bases remained unmatched. Germline CDR1 and CDR2: SGHVS and FNYEAQ. CDR3: CASSLEVAGYYNEQFF. Written as DNA, the CDR3 is TGTGCCAGCAGCTTAGAGGTAGCGGGGTATTACAATGAGCAGTTCTTC.

CDR3 amino acids: CASSWGTRLRKETQYF. CDR3 bases: TGTGCCAGCAGCTGGGGGACTAGATTGCGGAAAGAGACCCAGTACTTC. J is TRBJ2-5 and V is TRBV5-4; TRBD2 agrees at 8 bases. J lost 3 bases, V lost 3 bases, and 10 bases had no gene match. Germline V lookup: CDR1 SGHNT, CDR2 YYREEE (reference sequence). The CDR3 spans 16 residues. Full variable domain (rest looked up from reference TRBV5-4 and TRBJ2-5): ETGVTQSPTHLIKTRGQQVTLRCSSQSGHNTVSWYQQALGQGPQFIFQYYREEENGRGNFPPRFSGLQFPNYSSELNVNALELDDSALYLCASSWGTRLRKETQYFGPGTRLLVL.

The genes are TRBV5-6 and TRBJ2-7; no reliable D call. The CDR3 has 15 residues. In germline, CDR1 is SGHDT, CDR2 YYEEEE. V was clipped by 4 bases and J by 2 bases, with 16 bases between them. The CDR3 nucleotides read TGTGCCAGCAGCCTACCCCGATATGGACCCTACGAGCAGTACTTC. Protein sequence: CASSLPRYGPYEQYF.

The rearrangement uses TRBV15 and TRBJ2-3; no firm D call. CDR3 length equals 15 residues. Between the trimmed V and J ends, which lost 3 bases and 4 bases, there was a span of 14 bases. Germline-derived CDR1 and CDR2 are LNHNV and YYDKDF (reference sequence). CDR3 amino acids: CATSRATGSADTQYF. The CDR3 DNA reads as TGTGCCACCAGCAGGGCTACCGGGTCCGCAGATACGCAGTATTTT.

J is TRBJ2-3 and V is TRBV5-1, with TRBD2 matching over 14 bases. This CDR3 is 15 amino acids long. CDR1 is SGHRS, CDR2 YFSETQ, per germline. The junction had 5 bases not matched to a gene; V was cut back by 6 bases and J by 5 bases. CDR3 region: CASKMGLAGVDTQYF. CDR3 DNA sequence: TGCGCCAGCAAAATGGGACTAGCGGGGGTAGATACGCAGTATTTT.

This rearrangement joins TRBV7-9 to TRBJ2-5; 10 bases agree with TRBD1. The CDR3 is 16 amino acids. Losses at the gene ends were 5 bases for V and 4 bases for J; bases not matched to a gene: 10. CDR1 is SEHNR and CDR2 is FQNEAQ in the germline V gene (reference sequence). This CDR3 reads CASSMTGGPLGETQYF. CDR3 DNA: TGTGCCAGCAGCATGACAGGGGGCCCCTTGGGAGAGACCCAGTACTTC.